Described below is a single TCR beta chain sequence and its context. The antigen remains undetermined. The entry originates in a study of graft-versus-host responses after intestinal transplantation. Background on the study: Recipients had transplants, and these were multivisceral, liver-intestinal, or isolated intestinal.

Study observations and caveats: The recipient marrow held GvH clones, and some of them showed up first in ileum or blood.

Some clones are missing from TCRdb's copy, which holds only in-frame ones; the method was immunoSEQ multiplex PCR. The table shows 90,000 to 150,000 clones, with 85% to 95% occurring only once. The CDR3 contains 17 residues. Germline V gives CDR1 SNHLY, CDR2 FYNNEI. V was pared by 3 bases and J by 1 base, with 18 bases between. This clonotype was sampled from a human donor who received an intestinal transplant. The specimen comprised unstimulated CD8+ T cells sorted from spleen or lymph node cells, sampled before intestinal transplant. This chain connects TRBV2 to TRBJ2-5, with D perhaps matching TRBD2 (6 bases). CDR3 sequence (DNA): TGTGCCAGCAGTGACCTCTCGGCCGAGCGGGTCCAAGAGACCCAGTACTTC. Translation gives CASSDLSAERVQETQYF.